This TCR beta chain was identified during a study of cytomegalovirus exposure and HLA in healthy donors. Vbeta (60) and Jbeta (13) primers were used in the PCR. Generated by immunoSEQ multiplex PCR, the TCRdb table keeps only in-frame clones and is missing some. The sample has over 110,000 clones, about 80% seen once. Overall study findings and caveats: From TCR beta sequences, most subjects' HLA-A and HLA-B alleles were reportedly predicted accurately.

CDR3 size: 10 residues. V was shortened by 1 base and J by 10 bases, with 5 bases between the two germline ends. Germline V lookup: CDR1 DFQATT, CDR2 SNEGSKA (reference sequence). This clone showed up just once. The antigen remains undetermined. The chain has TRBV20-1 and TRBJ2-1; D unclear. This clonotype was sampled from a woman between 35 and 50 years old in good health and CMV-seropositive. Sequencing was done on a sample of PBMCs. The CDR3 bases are TGCAGTGCTAGAGCTAGAGAGCAGTTCTTC. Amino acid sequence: CSARAREQFF.